This record looks at one TCR beta chain sequence and its context. TCR beta CDR3 sequences were amplified from RNA transcripts. Primed by the HTBI set, a first-round RT-PCR was run on the TCR CDR3. TCRdb itself ran the multiplex PCR reads through MiXCR, one entry per CDR3 protein. The profile covers approximately 690,000 distinct CDR3 sequences, with less than 25% appearing a single time and about 35% taken by the ten largest. This sample was taken from a study of T cells in Graves' hyperthyroidism and ophthalmopathy. Investigators excluded patients with uncontrolled infection, other autoimmune disease, pregnancy or lactation. Germline assignment: CDR1 MNHNY and CDR2 SVGAGI (reference sequence). J lost 9 bases, V lost 2 bases, and 2 bases had no gene match. CDR3 length: 12 residues.

Input material: blood. This chain connects TRBV6-6 to TRBJ1-1; 8 nucleotides match TRBD1. This TCR came from a young man with Graves' ophthalmopathy. The CDR3 DNA follows: TGTGCCAGCAGTTACCGACAGGGGAAAGCTTTCTTT. Amino acids: CASSYRQGKAFF.